This entry lists 14 T cell receptor beta chains sequenced from one sample in a study of early T cells in non-severe SARS-CoV-2 infection. TCRdb re-called the 5' RACE reads through MiXCR, storing one row per CDR3 protein. The table shows about 46,000 distinct CDR3 sequences, with roughly 5% occurring only once. Here the sequenced sample was whole blood, taken at baseline. These TCRs come from an adult who was a healthcare worker with PCR-confirmed SARS-CoV-2 infection or an uninfected control (not recorded which).

V usage is TRBV4-1 and J usage is TRBJ2-4, with TRBD2 identical over 9 bases. The CDR3 runs 16 residues. Germline V gives CDR1 MGHRA, CDR2 YSYEKL. V was clipped by 1 base and J by 2 bases; unmatched bases: 3. This CDR3 reads CASSQVLAGSKNIQYF. CDR3 coding DNA: TGCGCCAGCAGCCAAGTTCTAGCGGGATCCAAAAACATTCAGTACTTC.

This clonotype was recorded at least ten times. The genes are TRBV6-6 and TRBJ1-2; D is unresolved. Germline loops: CDR1 MNHNY, CDR2 SVGAGI (reference sequence). The CDR3 is made up of 14 amino acids. V shed 7 bases and J shed 0 bases, with 12 bases lying between them. The CDR3 DNA is TGTGCCAGCAATGCACAGCTAGCTAACTATGGCTACACCTTC. This codes for CASNAQLANYGYTF.

This clonotype appeared many times. The DNA of the CDR3 is TGCAGTGCGCAAGACAGGGTCTCCTACGAGCAGTACTTC. This codes for CSAQDRVSYEQYF. The chain combines TRBV20-1 with TRBJ2-7; 7 nucleotides match TRBD1. In germline, CDR1 is DFQATT, CDR2 SNEGSKA (reference sequence). Germline trimming cut 6 bases from V and 0 bases from J; bases unmatched to any gene: 5. The CDR3 consists of 13 residues.

This clonotype was found many times. The rearrangement joins TRBV6-1 to TRBJ1-6, with D uncertain. V was cut by 0 bases and J by 6 bases, with 18 bases left in between. The CDR3 extends over 18 amino acids. Germline V gene data show CDR1 as MNHNS and CDR2 as SASEGT. This CDR3 is CASSEAGIWEDGNSPLHF. DNA of the CDR3: TGTGCCAGCAGTGAAGCCGGGATATGGGAAGACGGTAATTCACCCCTCCACTTT.

The V and J genes are TRBV29-1 and TRBJ1-1; D remains ambiguous. Germline lookup yields CDR1 SQVTM and CDR2 ANQGSEA. Deletions cut 4 bases from V and 1 base from J, with 7 bases between. The CDR3 spans 12 residues. The CDR3 loop is CSVGQPNTEAFF. As DNA, the CDR3 is TGCAGCGTTGGGCAGCCGAACACTGAAGCTTTCTTT.

This chain links TRBV27 with TRBJ1-6, with a possible D match to TRBD1 (6 bases). The V end lost 6 bases, the J end lost 9 bases, and 18 bases lay between the germline ends. Germline V gene sequence: CDR1 MNHEY, CDR2 SMNVEV (reference sequence). The CDR3 has 15 residues. In nucleotides, the CDR3 is TGTGCCAGCAGGACAGGCTTCGCGGCGGGTTCACCCCTCCACTTT. This gives the protein CASRTGFAAGSPLHF.

This chain connects TRBV11-1 to TRBJ2-7; the match to TRBD2 covers 12 bases. CDR3 length: 15 residues. CDR1 is SGHAT and CDR2 is FQDESV in the germline V gene (reference sequence). The trim removed 1 base at V and 3 bases at J, leaving 1 base unmatched. CDR3 DNA sequence: TGTGCCAGCAGCTTAGGGACTAGCGGGAACTACGAGCAGTACTTC. It is translated as CASSLGTSGNYEQYF.

This clonotype was observed many times. This rearrangement joins TRBV28 to TRBJ1-5, with a tentative D call TRBD1 (5 bases). This CDR3 has 15 residues. CDR1 MDHEN and CDR2 SYDVKM come from the germline V gene. V was cut by 3 bases and J by 0 bases, with 9 bases left in between. CDR3 DNA: TGTGCCAGCAGTTTGATAGGGACTAGCAATCAGCCCCAGCATTTT. This translates into CASSLIGTSNQPQHF.

This clonotype was picked up many times. Compared with germline, one end of the junction differs, possibly owing to a read error. This chain joins TRBV28 and TRBJ1-1, with 7 bases aligning to TRBD1. The CDR3 covers 13 residues. Germline V CDR1 and CDR2: MDHEN, SYDVKM. CDR3 bases: TGTGCCAGCAGTCCCTTCCGGGACAGTGAAGTTTTCTTT. Protein product: CASSPFRDSEVFF.

V gene TRBV12-3 or TRBV12-4 combines with J gene TRBJ2-3, with D possibly TRBD2 on 5 matching bases. The V gene lost 3 bases and the J gene lost 6 bases, with 10 bases spanning the gap. The CDR3 covers 13 residues. The CDR3 loop is CASSFEGMDTQYF. Here the CDR3 DNA reads TGTGCCAGCAGTTTCGAGGGAATGGATACGCAGTATTTT.

This clonotype was observed a few times. The chain links TRBV7-8 to TRBJ2-7; D gene uncertain. The V gene lost 6 bases and the J gene lost 2 bases, with 5 bases spanning the gap. The CDR3 runs to 11 residues. Per the germline V gene, CDR1 is SGHVS and CDR2 is FQNEAQ. CDR3 region: CASRSAYEQYF. The CDR3 DNA is TGTGCCAGCAGGTCAGCCTACGAGCAGTACTTC. The full variable domain, rest sourced from reference TRBV7-8 and TRBJ2-7, is GAGVSQSPRYKVAKRGQDVALRCDPISGHVSLFWYQQALGQGPEFLTYFQNEAQLDKSGLPSDRFFAERPEGSVSTLKIQRTQQEDSAVYLCASRSAYEQYFGPGTRLTVT.

V gene TRBV4-2 combines with J gene TRBJ2-3; the D gene is possibly TRBD1 (6 bases). Germline V lookup: CDR1 LGHNA, CDR2 YNFKEQ. The CDR3 extends over 15 amino acids. V lost 1 base, J lost 2 bases, and 10 bases lay in between. The CDR3 DNA follows: TGTGCCAGCAGCCAAGCCGTGGGGGCCACAGATACGCAGTATTTT. Its translation is CASSQAVGATDTQYF.

This clonotype was recorded many times. V and J are TRBV19 and TRBJ1-1; D is unclear. The CDR3 length is 14 residues. V lost 6 bases to trimming and J lost 5 bases, with 16 bases between them. Germline V lookup: CDR1 LNHDA, CDR2 SQIVND (reference sequence). This CDR3 reads CASSPSLGGTEAFF. Here the CDR3 DNA reads TGTGCCAGTAGCCCCAGTTTGGGAGGTACTGAAGCTTTCTTT.

This clonotype appeared many times. The CDR3 coding sequence is TGTGCCAGCAGTTACATGAACACTGAAGCTTTCTTT. Protein sequence: CASSYMNTEAFF. The chain recombines TRBV6-6 with TRBJ1-1; D is unresolved. The CDR3 spans 12 residues. V was shortened by 2 bases and J by 0 bases, with 1 base between the two germline ends. Germline V gene sequence: CDR1 MNHNY, CDR2 SVGAGI (reference sequence).